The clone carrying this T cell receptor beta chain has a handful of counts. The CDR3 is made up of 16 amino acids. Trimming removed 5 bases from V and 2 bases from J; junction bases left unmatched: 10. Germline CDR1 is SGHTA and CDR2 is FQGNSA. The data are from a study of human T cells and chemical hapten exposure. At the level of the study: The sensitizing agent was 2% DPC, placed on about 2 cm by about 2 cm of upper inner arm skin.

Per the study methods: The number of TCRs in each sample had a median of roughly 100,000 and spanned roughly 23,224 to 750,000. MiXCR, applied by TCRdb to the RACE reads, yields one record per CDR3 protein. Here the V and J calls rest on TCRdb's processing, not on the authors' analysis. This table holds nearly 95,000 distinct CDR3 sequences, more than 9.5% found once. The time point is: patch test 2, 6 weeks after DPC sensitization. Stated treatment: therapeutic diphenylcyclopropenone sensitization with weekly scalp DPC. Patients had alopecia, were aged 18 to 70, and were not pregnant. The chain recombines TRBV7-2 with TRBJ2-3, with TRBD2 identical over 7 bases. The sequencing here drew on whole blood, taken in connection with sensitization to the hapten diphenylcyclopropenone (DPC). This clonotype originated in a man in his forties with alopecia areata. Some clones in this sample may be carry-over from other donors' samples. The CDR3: CASSHARAGPTDTQYF. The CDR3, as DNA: TGTGCCAGCAGCCACGCCCGAGCGGGACCCACAGATACGCAGTATTTT. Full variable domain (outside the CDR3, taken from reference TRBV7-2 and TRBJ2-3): GAGVSQSPSNKVTEKGKDVELRCDPISGHTALYWYRQSLGQGLEFLIYFQGNSAPDKSGLPSDRFSAERTGGSVSTLTIQRTQQEDSAVYLCASSHARAGPTDTQYFGPGTRLTVL.